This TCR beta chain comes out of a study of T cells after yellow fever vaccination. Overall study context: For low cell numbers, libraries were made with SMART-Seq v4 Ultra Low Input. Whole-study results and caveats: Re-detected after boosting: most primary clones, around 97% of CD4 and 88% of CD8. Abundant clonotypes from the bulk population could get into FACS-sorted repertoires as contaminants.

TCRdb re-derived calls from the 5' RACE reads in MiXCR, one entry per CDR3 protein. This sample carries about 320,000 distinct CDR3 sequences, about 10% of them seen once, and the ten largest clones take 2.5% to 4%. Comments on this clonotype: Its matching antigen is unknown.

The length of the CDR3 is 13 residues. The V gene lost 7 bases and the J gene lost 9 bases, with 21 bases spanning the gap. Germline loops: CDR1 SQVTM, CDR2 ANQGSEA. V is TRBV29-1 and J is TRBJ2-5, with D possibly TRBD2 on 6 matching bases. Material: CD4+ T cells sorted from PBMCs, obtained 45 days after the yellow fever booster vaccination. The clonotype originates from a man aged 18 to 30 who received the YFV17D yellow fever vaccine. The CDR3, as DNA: TGCAGCGCCCGCGGGGTAGTACTAAAGGCCCAGTACTTC. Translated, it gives CSARGVVLKAQYF.